The clone carrying this T cell receptor (beta chain) was counted only a few times. Its cognate antigen is unknown. This entry comes from a study of immune evolution from preneoplasia to lung adenocarcinoma. Points from the study as a whole: Normal lung had the highest top T cell clone frequencies. Highest clonality occurred in KRAS-mutant, not EGFR-mutant or double wild-type, nodules.

This CDR3 has 12 amino acids. Clones were read by immunoSEQ multiplex PCR, and TCRdb kept only the in-frame ones, dropping some. The sample comprises 13,000 to 15,000 clones, 81% of which are singletons, and 2.5% to 3% rests with the top ten. The TCR originated in a person aged 60-79 years with lung adenocarcinoma. The rearrangement uses TRBV7-5 and TRBJ2-7; the table assigns TRBD1, which was not confirmed against the DNA. TRBV7-5 is classified as a pseudogene. The sample taken for sequencing was FFPE minimally invasive lung adenocarcinoma tissue. The CDR3 DNA sequence: TGTGCCAGAAGCTCGACAGGGGTTCAGCAGTACTTC. Translating gives CARSSTGVQQYF.